The clone carrying this T cell receptor beta chain was detected once. The sample comes from a study of blood T cell repertoires in COVID-19. The overall study: Sample material is recorded as cDNA or gDNA derived from T cells, B-cell-depleted T cells, or PBMCs.

Assay: immunoSEQ multiplex PCR; the TCRdb copy retains only in-frame clones and omits some. This table holds approximately 150,000 clones, 80% to 90% found once. Source material: peripheral blood. This clonotype was obtained from a woman between 70 and 85 years old who had recovered from COVID-19.

DNA for the CDR3: TGTGCCAGCAGCCCCGGACACCCTCCCCGGAATGAGCAGTTCTTC. Translation gives CASSPGHPPRNEQFF. The V call is TRBV2, the J call TRBJ2-1; D might be TRBD1 (5 bases). Trimming left V 6 bases short and J 7 bases short, with 19 bases between. This CDR3 is built from 15 residues. In germline, CDR1 is SNHLY, CDR2 FYNNEI.